The 14 T cell receptor beta chains reported below all come from one sample, sequenced in a study of beta chain features in type 1 diabetes. The whole isolated RNA underwent reverse transcription, so sequencing captured expressed TCRB transcripts. Repertoires were generated with immunoSEQ multiplex PCR, while TCRdb's copy carries only in-frame clones and drops some. Of 600,000 to 650,000 clones listed, roughly a sixth are singletons. The sequencing input was naive CD4+ T cells from blood. The receptor set was obtained from a young man in good health.

The V gene is TRBV5-4, the J gene TRBJ2-7, with 7 bases identical to TRBD1. Losses at the gene ends were 4 bases for V and 9 bases for J; bases not matched to a gene: 16. The CDR3 has 15 residues. Germline V gene data show CDR1 as SGHNT and CDR2 as YYREEE (reference sequence). For the CDR3, the DNA is TGTGCCAGCAGCAATACAGGGGCCCTTGCGAGTTCGCAGTACTTC. It translates to CASSNTGALASSQYF.

The gene calls are TRBV7-6 and TRBJ1-1, with D maybe TRBD1 (5 bases). V was pared by 2 bases and J by 3 bases, with 7 bases between. Germline-derived CDR1 and CDR2 are SGHVS and FNYEAQ. This CDR3 is built from 13 residues. CDR3: CASSLSRDTEAFF. The CDR3 region has the DNA TGTGCCAGCAGCTTAAGCAGGGACACTGAAGCTTTCTTT.

The sample holds a few counts of this clone. In nucleotides, the CDR3 is TGTGCCAGCAGCCGACCGGGACTACCCACCTACGAGCAGTACTTC. It encodes CASSRPGLPTYEQYF. This chain joins TRBV7-9 and TRBJ2-7; 7 bases agree with TRBD2. This CDR3 contains 15 residues. From germline, CDR1 is SEHNR and CDR2 FQNEAQ (reference sequence). The J segment lost 2 bases and the V segment lost 5 bases, leaving 9 bases of the junction unmatched.

This sequence joins TRBV6-1 and TRBJ2-5; 9 bases line up with TRBD1. After removal of 2 bases from V and 4 bases from J, the junction contained 5 bases not matched to a gene. The CDR3 spans 15 residues. The V gene's germline CDR1 is MNHNS and CDR2 SASEGT. CDR3: CASSELDRGGETQYF. The CDR3 nucleotides read TGTGCCAGCAGTGAATTGGACAGGGGAGGAGAGACCCAGTACTTC.

V usage is TRBV5-1 and J usage is TRBJ1-5, with D possibly being TRBD1 (6 bases). Deletions cut 5 bases from V and 7 bases from J, with 25 bases between. CDR1 and CDR2 from the germline V gene are SGHRS and YFSETQ. The CDR3 has 17 residues. The chain's CDR3 is CASSEGTFSGTSQPQHF. CDR3 sequence (DNA): TGCGCCAGCAGTGAAGGGACATTTAGTGGAACGAGCCAGCCCCAGCATTTT.

This clone showed up just a few times. The chain couples TRBV7-6 to TRBJ2-1; 8 nucleotides line up with TRBD1. V lost 5 bases, J lost 6 bases, and 9 bases stayed unmatched. The germline V gene encodes CDR1 SGHVS and CDR2 FNYEAQ. This CDR3 contains 15 residues. The CDR3 region has the DNA TGTGCCAGCAGCCCTGGACAGGGCCCCACCAATGAGCAGTTCTTC. It encodes CASSPGQGPTNEQFF.

The rearrangement links TRBV4-2 to TRBJ2-3, with unresolved D. Per the germline V gene, CDR1 is LGHNA and CDR2 is YNFKEQ. The CDR3 is 11 amino acids. V was clipped by 5 bases and J by 9 bases, with 9 bases between them. CDR3 in amino acids: CASSIIGTQYF. The CDR3 nucleotides read TGTGCCAGCAGCATAATAGGAACGCAGTATTTT.

CDR3 sequence reads: CASRIHPTSDTQYF. CDR3 bases: TGTGCCAGCAGAATACACCCGACATCAGATACGCAGTATTTT. This rearrangement joins TRBV6-5 to TRBJ2-3; no firm D call. This CDR3 is 14 amino acids long. Trimming left V 6 bases short and J 4 bases short, with 14 bases between. The germline V gene encodes CDR1 MNHEY and CDR2 SVGAGI.

V and J are TRBV25-1 and TRBJ1-2, with 8 bases identical to TRBD1. The CDR3 has 15 amino acids. CDR1 and CDR2 (germline): MGHDK, SYGVNS. Unmatched junction bases numbered 6, after V lost 2 bases and J lost 4 bases. In DNA form, the CDR3 reads TGTGCCAGCAGTGAACGGGGGACAGGACTCTATGGCTACACCTTC. This translates into CASSERGTGLYGYTF.

The CDR3, as DNA: TGTGCCAGCAGTTTATTGACCAGCGGCCATGAGCAGTTCTTC. Amino acid sequence: CASSLLTSGHEQFF. The J gene is TRBJ2-1, the V gene TRBV27; possible D gene TRBD2, 5 bases. The V and J ends lost 1 base and 8 bases respectively, with 12 bases between them. The germline CDR1 and CDR2 sequences are MNHEY and SMNVEV (reference sequence). The CDR3 is 14 residues long.

This chain connects TRBV16 to TRBJ1-2; tentative D call: TRBD1 (5 bases). The V end was cut by 0 bases, the J end by 2 bases, with 7 bases between. The germline CDR1 and CDR2 sequences are KGHSY and FQNENV. The CDR3 has 14 residues. CDR3 residues: CASSQSPGNYGYTF. CDR3 DNA sequence: TGTGCCAGCAGCCAATCCCCAGGGAACTATGGCTACACCTTC.

This clone has at least ten counts. The V and J genes are TRBV4-3 and TRBJ1-5; D uncertain. The CDR3 spans 18 residues. The ends were cut back, 0 bases at V and 7 bases at J, with 22 bases in the middle. The germline CDR1 and CDR2 sequences are LGHNA and YSLEER. The CDR3 loop reads CASSQDRTGYGLGQPQHF. The DNA of the CDR3 is TGCGCCAGCAGCCAAGATAGGACGGGATACGGCCTTGGGCAGCCCCAGCATTTT.

This clone was recorded a few times. The chain uses TRBV7-9 and TRBJ2-3; 10 nucleotides match TRBD1. V dropped 6 bases and J dropped 4; count of bases not matched to a gene: 10. CDR1 and CDR2 from the germline V gene are SEHNR and FQNEAQ (reference sequence). CDR3 length: 16 residues. CDR3 sequence: CASRTAGTGVADTQYF. The DNA of the CDR3 is TGTGCCAGCAGAACCGCCGGGACAGGGGTTGCAGATACGCAGTATTTT.

This rearrangement joins TRBV14 to TRBJ2-7, with unresolved D. Germline V gene data show CDR1 as SGHDN and CDR2 as FVKESK. This CDR3 has 12 residues. V was trimmed by 0 bases and J by 4 bases, leaving 4 bases between them. CDR3: CASSQEVYEQYF. The CDR3 DNA follows: TGTGCCAGCAGCCAAGAGGTTTACGAGCAGTACTTC.